This T cell receptor (beta chain) appears in the sequencing data of a study of blood T cells in healthy people across ages. The CDR3 totals 13 residues. Germline V gene sequence: CDR1 LGHDT, CDR2 YNNKEL (reference sequence). The sample holds one count of this clonotype. The antigen remains undetermined. For the second PCR, which ran for 7 to 11 cycles, a sample-barcoded 5' primer and a J-beta primer mix were used. Each CDR3 protein is one row after TCRdb ran MiXCR on the 5' RACE reads. Of 650,000 to 1,000,000 distinct CDR3 sequences in the sample, around 36% were seen once. Peripheral blood from each donor was collected in a volume of approximately 9.5 milliliters. Overall study findings and caveats: For the donors, CMV status was unknown and possibly confounded expanded clonotype changes.

The sequence came from a man between 18 and 35 years old in good health. The chain has TRBV3-1 and TRBJ2-7, with D possibly matching TRBD1 (6 bases). Sequencing was done on a sample of blood. CDR3 in amino acids: CASQTGSSYEQYF. DNA for the CDR3: TGTGCTAGCCAGACAGGAAGCTCCTACGAGCAGTACTTC.